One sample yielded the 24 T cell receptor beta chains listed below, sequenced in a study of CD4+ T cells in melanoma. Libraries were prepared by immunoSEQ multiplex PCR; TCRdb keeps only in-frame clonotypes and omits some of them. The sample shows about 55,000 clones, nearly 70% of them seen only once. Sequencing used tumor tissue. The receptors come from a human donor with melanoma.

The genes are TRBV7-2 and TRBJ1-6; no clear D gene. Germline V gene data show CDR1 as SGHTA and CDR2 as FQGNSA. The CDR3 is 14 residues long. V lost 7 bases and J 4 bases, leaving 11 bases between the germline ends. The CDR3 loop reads CASNEGNYNSPLHF. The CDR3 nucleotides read TGTGCCAGCAACGAGGGAAATTATAATTCACCCCTCCACTTT.

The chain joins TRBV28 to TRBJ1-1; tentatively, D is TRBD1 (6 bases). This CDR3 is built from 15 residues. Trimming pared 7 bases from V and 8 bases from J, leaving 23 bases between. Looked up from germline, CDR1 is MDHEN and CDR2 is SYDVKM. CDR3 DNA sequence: TGTGCCAGCAACATGGAGGGGGGATCGAAGGCCGAAGCTTTCTTT. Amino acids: CASNMEGGSKAEAFF.

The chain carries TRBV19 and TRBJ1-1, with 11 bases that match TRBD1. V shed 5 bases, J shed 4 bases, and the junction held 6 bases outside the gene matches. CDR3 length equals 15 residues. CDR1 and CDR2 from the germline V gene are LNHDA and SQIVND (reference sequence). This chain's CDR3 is CASSVGTGGLTEAFF. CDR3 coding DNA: TGTGCCAGTAGTGTCGGGACAGGGGGGCTCACTGAAGCTTTCTTT.

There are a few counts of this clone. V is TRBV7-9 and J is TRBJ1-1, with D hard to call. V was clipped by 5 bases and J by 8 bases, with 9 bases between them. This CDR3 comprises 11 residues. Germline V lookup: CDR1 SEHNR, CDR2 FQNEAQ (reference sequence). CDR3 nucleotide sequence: TGTGCCAGCAGCCGGACGTTAGAAGCTTTCTTT. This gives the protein CASSRTLEAFF.

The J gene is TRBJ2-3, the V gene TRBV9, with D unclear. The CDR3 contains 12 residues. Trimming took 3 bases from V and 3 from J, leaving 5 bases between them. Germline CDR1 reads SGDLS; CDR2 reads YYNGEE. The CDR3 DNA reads TGTGCCAGCAGCGAAAATACAGATACGCAGTATTTT. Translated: CASSENTDTQYF. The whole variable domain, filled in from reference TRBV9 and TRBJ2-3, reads DSGVTQTPKHLITATGQRVTLRCSPRSGDLSVYWYQQSLDQGLQFLIQYYNGEERAKGNILERFSAQQFPDLHSELNLSSLELGDSALYFCASSENTDTQYFGPGTRLTVL.

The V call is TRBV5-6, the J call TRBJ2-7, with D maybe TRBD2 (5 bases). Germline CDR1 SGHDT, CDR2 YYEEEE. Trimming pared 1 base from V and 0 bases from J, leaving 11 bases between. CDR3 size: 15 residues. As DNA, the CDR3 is TGTGCCAGCAGCTTGTTCGGGATTAGCTCCTACGAGCAGTACTTC. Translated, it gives CASSLFGISSYEQYF. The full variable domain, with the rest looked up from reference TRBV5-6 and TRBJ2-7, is DAGVTQSPTHLIKTRGQQVTLRCSPKSGHDTVSWYQQALGQGPQFIFQYYEEEERQRGNFPDRFSGHQFPNYSSELNVNALLLGDSALYLCASSLFGISSYEQYFGPGTRLTVT.

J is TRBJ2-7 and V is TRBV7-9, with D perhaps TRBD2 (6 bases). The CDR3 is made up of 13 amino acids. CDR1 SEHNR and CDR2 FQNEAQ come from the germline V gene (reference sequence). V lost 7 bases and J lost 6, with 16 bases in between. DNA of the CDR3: TGTGCCAGCACCCCTGGCGCGGGGTTCGAGCAGTACTTC. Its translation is CASTPGAGFEQYF. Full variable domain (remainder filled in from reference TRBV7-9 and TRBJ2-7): DTGVSQNPRHKITKRGQNVTFRCDPISEHNRLYWYRQTLGQGPEFLTYFQNEAQLEKSRLLSDRFSAERPKGSFSTLEIQRTEQGDSAMYLCASTPGAGFEQYFGPGTRLTVT.

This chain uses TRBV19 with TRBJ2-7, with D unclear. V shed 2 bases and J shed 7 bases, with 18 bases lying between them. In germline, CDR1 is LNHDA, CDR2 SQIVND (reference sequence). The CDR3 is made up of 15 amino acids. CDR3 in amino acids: CASSIRSQAVWEQYF. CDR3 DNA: TGTGCCAGTAGTATAAGGTCCCAGGCGGTCTGGGAGCAGTACTTC. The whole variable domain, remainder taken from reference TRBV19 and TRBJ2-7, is DGGITQSPKYLFRKEGQNVTLSCEQNLNHDAMYWYRQDPGQGLRLIYYSQIVNDFQKGDIAEGYSVSREKKESFPLTVTSAQKNPTAFYLCASSIRSQAVWEQYFGPGTRLTVT.

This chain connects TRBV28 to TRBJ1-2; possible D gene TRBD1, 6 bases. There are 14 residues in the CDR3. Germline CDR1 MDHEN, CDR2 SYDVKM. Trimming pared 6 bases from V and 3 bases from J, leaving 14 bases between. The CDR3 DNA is TGTGCCAGCAGCTCGCCCAGGGGCGACTATGGCTACACCTTC. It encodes CASSSPRGDYGYTF.

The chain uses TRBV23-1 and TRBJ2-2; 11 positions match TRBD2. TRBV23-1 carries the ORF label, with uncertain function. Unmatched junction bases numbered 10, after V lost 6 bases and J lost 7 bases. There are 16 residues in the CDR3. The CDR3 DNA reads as TGCGCCAGCAGCCCCCCTAGCGGGGGGCGTGGCGGGGAGCTGTTTTTT. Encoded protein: CASSPPSGGRGGELFF.

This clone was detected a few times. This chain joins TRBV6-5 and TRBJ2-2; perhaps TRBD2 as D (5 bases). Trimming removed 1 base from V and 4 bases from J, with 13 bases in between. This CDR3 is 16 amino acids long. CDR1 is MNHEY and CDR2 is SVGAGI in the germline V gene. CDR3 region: CASSYFLVGGTGELFF. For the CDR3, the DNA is TGTGCCAGCAGTTACTTCCTTGTCGGAGGCACCGGGGAGCTGTTTTTT.

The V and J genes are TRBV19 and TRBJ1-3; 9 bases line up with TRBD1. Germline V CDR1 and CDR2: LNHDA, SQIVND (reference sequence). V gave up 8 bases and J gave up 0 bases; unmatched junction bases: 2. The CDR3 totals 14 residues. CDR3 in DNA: TGTGCCAGTGGGGGACAGGGCTCTGGAAACACCATATATTTT. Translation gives CASGGQGSGNTIYF. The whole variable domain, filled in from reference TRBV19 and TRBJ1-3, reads DGGITQSPKYLFRKEGQNVTLSCEQNLNHDAMYWYRQDPGQGLRLIYYSQIVNDFQKGDIAEGYSVSREKKESFPLTVTSAQKNPTAFYLCASGGQGSGNTIYFGEGSWLTVV.

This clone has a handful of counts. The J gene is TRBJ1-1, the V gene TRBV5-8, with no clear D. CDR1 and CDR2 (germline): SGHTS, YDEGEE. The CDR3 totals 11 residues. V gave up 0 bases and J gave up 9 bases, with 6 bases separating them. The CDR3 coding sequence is TGTGCCAGCAGCTTGGGGCAGAAAGCTTTCTTT. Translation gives CASSLGQKAFF.

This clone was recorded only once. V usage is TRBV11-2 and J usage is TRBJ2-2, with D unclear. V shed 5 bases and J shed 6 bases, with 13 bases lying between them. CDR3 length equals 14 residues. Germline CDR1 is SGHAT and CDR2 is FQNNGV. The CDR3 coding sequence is TGTGCCAGCAGCCTGGAATTTGAGGCCGGGGAGCTGTTTTTT. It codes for CASSLEFEAGELFF.

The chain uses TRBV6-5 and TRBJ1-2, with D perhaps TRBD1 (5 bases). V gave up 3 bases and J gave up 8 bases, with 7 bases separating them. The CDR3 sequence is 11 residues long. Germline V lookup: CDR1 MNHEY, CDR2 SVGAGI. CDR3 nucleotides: TGTGCCAGCAGTTATGGGACGGGCTACACCTTC. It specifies CASSYGTGYTF.

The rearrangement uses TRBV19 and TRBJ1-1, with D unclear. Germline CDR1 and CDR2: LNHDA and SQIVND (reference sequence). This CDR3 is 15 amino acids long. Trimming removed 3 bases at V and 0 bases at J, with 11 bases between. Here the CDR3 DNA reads TGTGCCAGTAGTATGGCCAGACTCATGAACACTGAAGCTTTCTTT. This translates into CASSMARLMNTEAFF.

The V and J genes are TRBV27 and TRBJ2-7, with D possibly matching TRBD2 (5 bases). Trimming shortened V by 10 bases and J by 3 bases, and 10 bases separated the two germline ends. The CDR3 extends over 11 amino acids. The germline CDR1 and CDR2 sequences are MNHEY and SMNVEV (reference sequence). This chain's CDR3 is CATTEGYEQYF. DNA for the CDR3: TGTGCCACCACCGAGGGCTACGAGCAGTACTTC.

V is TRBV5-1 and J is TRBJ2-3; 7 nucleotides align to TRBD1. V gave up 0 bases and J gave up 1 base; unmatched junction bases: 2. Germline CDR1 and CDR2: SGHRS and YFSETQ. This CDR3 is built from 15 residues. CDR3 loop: CASSLVGTGTDTQYF. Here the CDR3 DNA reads TGCGCCAGCAGCTTGGTAGGGACAGGCACAGATACGCAGTATTTT.

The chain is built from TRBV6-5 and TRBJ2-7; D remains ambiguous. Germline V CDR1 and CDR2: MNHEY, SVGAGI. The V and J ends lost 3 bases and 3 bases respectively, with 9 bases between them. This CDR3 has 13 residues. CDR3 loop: CASSYQQFYEQYF. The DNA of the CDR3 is TGTGCCAGCAGTTATCAACAGTTCTACGAGCAGTACTTC.

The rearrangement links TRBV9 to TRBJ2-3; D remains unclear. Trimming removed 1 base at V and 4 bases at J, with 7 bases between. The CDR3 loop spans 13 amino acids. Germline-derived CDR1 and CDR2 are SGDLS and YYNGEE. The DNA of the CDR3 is TGTGCCAGCAGCGTATATGGGTCAGATACGCAGTATTTT. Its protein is CASSVYGSDTQYF.

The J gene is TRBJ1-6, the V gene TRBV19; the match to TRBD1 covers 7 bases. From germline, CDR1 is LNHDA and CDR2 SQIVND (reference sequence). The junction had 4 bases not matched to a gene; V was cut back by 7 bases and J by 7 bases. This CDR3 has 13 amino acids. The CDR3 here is CASKGQPNSPLHF. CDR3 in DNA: TGTGCCAGTAAGGGACAGCCCAATTCACCCCTCCACTTT.

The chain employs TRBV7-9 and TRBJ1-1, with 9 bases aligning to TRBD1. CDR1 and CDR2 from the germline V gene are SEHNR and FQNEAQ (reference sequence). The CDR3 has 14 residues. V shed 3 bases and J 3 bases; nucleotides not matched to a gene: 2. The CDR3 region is CASSFWDRDTEAFF. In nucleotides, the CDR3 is TGTGCCAGCAGCTTTTGGGACAGGGACACTGAAGCTTTCTTT.

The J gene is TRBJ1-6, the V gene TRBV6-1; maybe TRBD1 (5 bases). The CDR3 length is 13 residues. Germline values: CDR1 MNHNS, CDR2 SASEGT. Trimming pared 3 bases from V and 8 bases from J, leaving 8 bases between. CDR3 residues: CASSDRVDSPLHF. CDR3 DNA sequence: TGTGCCAGCAGTGACAGGGTAGATTCACCCCTCCACTTT.

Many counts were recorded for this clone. CDR3 sequence reads: CASSFGQGEAFF. The CDR3 coding sequence is TGTGCCAGCAGCTTTGGGCAGGGGGAAGCTTTCTTT. The rearrangement uses TRBV5-4 and TRBJ1-1, with D possibly being TRBD1 (6 bases). Germline lookup yields CDR1 SGHNT and CDR2 YYREEE (reference sequence). Trimming stripped 2 bases from V and 8 bases from J, with 10 bases between. The CDR3 sequence is 12 residues long.